The source of this T cell receptor beta chain is a study of blood T cell repertoires in COVID-19. Looking at the study overall: Acute and convalescent COVID-19 specimens originated in the United States, Italy and Spain.

Clones were sequenced by immunoSEQ multiplex PCR, and TCRdb holds only the in-frame ones, with some missing. The repertoire holds fewer than 250,000 clones, roughly 80% seen once, with around 11% in the top ten. Trimming pared 2 bases from V and 1 base from J, leaving 2 bases between. Germline V gene data show CDR1 as SNHLY and CDR2 as FYNNEI. This CDR3 spans 12 amino acids. The clonotype was recovered from a woman aged 45 to 65 with acute or convalescent COVID-19. Sequencing was done on a sample of peripheral blood. The V and J genes are TRBV2 and TRBJ1-1, with D uncertain. The CDR3 sequence is CASSEQNTEAFF. The DNA of the CDR3 is TGTGCCAGCAGTGAACAGAACACTGAAGCTTTCTTT. The full variable domain, with the rest looked up from reference TRBV2 and TRBJ1-1, is EPEVTQTPSHQVTQMGQEVILRCVPISNHLYFYWYRQILGQKVEFLVSFYNNEISEKSEIFDDQFSVERPDGSNFTLKIRSTKLEDSAMYFCASSEQNTEAFFGQGTRLTVV.